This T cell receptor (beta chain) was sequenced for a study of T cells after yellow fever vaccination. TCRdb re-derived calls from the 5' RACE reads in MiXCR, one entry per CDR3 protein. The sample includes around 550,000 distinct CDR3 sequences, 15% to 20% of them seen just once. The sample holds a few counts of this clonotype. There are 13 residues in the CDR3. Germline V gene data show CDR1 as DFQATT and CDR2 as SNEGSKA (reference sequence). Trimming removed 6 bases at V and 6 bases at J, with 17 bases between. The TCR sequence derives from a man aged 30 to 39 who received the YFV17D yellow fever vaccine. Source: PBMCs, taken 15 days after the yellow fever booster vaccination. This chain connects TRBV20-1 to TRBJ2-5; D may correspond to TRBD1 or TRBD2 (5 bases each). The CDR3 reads CSAEGLAGKTQYF. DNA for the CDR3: TGCAGTGCCGAGGGGCTAGCTGGAAAGACCCAGTACTTC.